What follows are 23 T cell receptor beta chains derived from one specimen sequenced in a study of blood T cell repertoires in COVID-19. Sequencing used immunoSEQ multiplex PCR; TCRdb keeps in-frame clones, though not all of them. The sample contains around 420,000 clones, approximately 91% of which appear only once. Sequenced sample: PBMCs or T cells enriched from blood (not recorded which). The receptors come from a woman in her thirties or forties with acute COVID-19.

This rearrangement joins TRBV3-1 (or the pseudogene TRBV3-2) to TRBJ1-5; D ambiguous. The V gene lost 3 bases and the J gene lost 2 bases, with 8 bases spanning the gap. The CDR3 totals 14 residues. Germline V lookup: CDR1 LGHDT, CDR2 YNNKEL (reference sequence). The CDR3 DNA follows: TGTGCCAGCAGCCACCGGAGGGGCAATCAGCCCCAGCATTTT. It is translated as CASSHRRGNQPQHF.

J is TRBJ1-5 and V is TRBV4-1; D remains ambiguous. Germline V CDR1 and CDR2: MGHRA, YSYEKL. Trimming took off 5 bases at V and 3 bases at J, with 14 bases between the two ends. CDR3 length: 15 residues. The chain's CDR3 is CASSSKIEANQPQHF. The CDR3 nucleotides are TGCGCCAGCAGCTCCAAGATTGAAGCCAATCAGCCCCAGCATTTT.

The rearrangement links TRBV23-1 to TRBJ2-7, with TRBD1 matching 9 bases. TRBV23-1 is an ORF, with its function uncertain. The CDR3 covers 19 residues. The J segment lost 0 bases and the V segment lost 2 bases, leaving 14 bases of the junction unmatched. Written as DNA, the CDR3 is TGCGCCAGCAGTCAAGAGGGACAGGGAGCTCTAATAAGCTCCTACGAGCAGTACTTC. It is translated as CASSQEGQGALISSYEQYF.

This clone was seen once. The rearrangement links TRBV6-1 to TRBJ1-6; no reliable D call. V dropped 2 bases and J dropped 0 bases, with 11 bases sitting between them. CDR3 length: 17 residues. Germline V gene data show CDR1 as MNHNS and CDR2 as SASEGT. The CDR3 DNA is TGTGCCAGCAGTGAACCTTCATTGGCCTCCTATAATTCACCCCTCCACTTT. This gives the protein CASSEPSLASYNSPLHF.

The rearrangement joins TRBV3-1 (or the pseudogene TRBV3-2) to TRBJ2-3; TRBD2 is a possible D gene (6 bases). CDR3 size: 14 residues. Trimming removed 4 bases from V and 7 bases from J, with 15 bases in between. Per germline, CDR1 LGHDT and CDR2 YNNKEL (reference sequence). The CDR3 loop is CASSPDYLGHTQYF. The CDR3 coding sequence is TGTGCCAGCAGCCCGGACTATCTGGGCCATACGCAGTATTTT.

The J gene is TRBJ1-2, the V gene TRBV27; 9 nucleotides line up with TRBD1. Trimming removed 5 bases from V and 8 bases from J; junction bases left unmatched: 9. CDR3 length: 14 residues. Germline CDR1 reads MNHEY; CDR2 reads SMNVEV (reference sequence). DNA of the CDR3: TGTGCCAGCAGTACACTGGACAGGGGAGTCGGCTACACCTTC. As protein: CASSTLDRGVGYTF.

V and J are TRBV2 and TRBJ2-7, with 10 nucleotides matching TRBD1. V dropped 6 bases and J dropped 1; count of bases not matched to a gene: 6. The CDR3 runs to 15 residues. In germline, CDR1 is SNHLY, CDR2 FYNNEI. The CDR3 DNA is TGTGCCAGCAGCCCCCGGGACAGGGGTTCCTACGAGCAGTACTTC. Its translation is CASSPRDRGSYEQYF.

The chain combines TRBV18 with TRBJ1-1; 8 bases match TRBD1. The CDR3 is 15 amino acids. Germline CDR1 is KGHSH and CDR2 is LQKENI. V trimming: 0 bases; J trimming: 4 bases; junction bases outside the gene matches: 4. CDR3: CASSPPTGVITEAFF. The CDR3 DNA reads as TGTGCCAGCTCACCACCGACAGGGGTCATCACTGAAGCTTTCTTT.

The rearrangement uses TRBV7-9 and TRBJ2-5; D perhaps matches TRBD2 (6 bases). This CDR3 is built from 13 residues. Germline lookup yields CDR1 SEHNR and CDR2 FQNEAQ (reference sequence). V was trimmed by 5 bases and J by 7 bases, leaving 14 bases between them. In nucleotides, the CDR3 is TGTGCCAGCAGCCGCGGACTACTCACGACCCAGTACTTC. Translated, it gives CASSRGLLTTQYF. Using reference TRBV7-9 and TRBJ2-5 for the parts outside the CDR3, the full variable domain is DTGVSQNPRHKITKRGQNVTFRCDPISEHNRLYWYRQTLGQGPEFLTYFQNEAQLEKSRLLSDRFSAERPKGSFSTLEIQRTEQGDSAMYLCASSRGLLTTQYFGPGTRLLVL.

The CDR3 loop reads CASSSHGPRPQHF. The CDR3 region has the DNA TGTGCCAGCAGTTCCCATGGCCCACGGCCCCAGCATTTT. This chain connects TRBV12-3 or TRBV12-4 to TRBJ1-5, with D uncertain. This CDR3 has 13 amino acids. V dropped 4 bases and J dropped 9 bases, with 13 bases sitting between them.

CDR3: CASSKDLRASNQPQHF. The CDR3 DNA sequence: TGTGCCAGCAGCAAAGATCTCAGGGCTAGCAATCAGCCCCAGCATTTT. The chain employs TRBV21-1 and TRBJ1-5; the table names TRBD1, a call not compared with the DNA. TRBV21-1 is labeled a pseudogene. The CDR3 extends over 16 amino acids.

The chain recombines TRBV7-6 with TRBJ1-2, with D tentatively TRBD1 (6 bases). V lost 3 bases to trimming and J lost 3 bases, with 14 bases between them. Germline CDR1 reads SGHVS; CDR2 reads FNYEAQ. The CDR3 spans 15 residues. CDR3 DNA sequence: TGTGCCAGCAGCTTGGACAGCCGAGCCGACTATGGCTACACCTTC. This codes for CASSLDSRADYGYTF.

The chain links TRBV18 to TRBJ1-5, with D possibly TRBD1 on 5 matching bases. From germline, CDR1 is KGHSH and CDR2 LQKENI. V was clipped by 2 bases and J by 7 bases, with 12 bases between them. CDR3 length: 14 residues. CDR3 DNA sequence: TGTGCCAGCTCACCAATAGGGGACTACCAGCCCCAGCATTTT. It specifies CASSPIGDYQPQHF.

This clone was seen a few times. The CDR3 DNA reads as TGTGCCTGGGGGGGCGGGGGACAAGAGACCCAGTACTTC. Protein: CAWGGGGQETQYF. The chain employs TRBV30 and TRBJ2-5; TRBD2 is a possible D gene (7 bases). With 5 bases removed from V and 2 bases from J, the gap between germline ends came to 12 bases. The CDR3 runs 13 residues. The germline V gene encodes CDR1 GTSNPN and CDR2 SVGIG (reference sequence).

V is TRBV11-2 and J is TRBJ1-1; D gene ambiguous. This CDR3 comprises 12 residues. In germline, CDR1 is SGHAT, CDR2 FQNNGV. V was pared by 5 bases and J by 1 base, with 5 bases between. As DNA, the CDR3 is TGTGCCAGCAGCAGACAGAACACTGAAGCTTTCTTT. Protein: CASSRQNTEAFF.

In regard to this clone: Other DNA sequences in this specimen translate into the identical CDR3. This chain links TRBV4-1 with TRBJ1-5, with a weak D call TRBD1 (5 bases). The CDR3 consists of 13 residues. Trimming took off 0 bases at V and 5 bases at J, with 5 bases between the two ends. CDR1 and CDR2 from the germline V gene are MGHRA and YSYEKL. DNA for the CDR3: TGCGCCAGCAGCCAAGACAGGGATCAGCCCCAGCATTTT. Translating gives CASSQDRDQPQHF.

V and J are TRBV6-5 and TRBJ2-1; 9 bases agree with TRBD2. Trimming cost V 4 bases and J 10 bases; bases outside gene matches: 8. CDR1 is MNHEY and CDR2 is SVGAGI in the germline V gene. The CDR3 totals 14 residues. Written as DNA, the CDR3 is TGTGCCAGCAGTTTGGGACTAGCCGCCGGAGAGCAGTTCTTC. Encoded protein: CASSLGLAAGEQFF.

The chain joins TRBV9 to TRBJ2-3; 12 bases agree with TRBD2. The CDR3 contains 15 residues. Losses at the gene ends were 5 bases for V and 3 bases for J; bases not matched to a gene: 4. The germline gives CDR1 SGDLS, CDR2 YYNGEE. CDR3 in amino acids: CASSRTSGVTDTQYF. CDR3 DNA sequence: TGTGCCAGCAGTCGGACTAGCGGGGTGACAGATACGCAGTATTTT.

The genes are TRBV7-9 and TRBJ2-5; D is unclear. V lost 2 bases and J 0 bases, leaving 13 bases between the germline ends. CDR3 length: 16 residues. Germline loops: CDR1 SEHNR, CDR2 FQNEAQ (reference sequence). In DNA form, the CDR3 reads TGTGCCAGCAGCTTATCTCTACCTACCAACCAAGAGACCCAGTACTTC. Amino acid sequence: CASSLSLPTNQETQYF.

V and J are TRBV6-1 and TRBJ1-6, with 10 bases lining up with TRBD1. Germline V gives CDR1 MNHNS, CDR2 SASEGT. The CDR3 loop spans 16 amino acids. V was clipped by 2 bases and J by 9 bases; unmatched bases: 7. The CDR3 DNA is TGTGCCAGCAGTGAAAGGGGAGGGACAGGGGCTTCACCCCTCCACTTT. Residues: CASSERGGTGASPLHF.

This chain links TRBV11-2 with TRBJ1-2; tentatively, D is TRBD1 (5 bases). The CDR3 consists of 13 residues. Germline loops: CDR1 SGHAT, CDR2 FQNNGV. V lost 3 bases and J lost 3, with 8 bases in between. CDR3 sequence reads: CASSFGGDYGYTF. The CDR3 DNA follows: TGTGCCAGCAGCTTTGGGGGGGACTATGGCTACACCTTC.

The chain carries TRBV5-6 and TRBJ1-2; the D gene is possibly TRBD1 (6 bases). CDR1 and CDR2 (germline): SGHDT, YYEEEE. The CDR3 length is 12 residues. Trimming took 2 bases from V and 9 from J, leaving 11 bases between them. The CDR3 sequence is CASSLLQGSYTF. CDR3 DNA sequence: TGTGCCAGCAGCTTACTACAGGGCAGCTACACCTTC.

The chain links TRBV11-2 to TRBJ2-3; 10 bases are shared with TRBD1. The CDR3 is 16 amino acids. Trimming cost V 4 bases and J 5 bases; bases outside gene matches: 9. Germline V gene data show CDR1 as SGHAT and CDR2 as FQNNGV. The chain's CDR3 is CASSSMDRGLIDTQYF. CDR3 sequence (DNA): TGTGCCAGCAGCTCCATGGACAGGGGGTTGATAGATACGCAGTATTTT. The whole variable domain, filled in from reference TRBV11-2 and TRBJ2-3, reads EAGVAQSPRYKIIEKRQSVAFWCNPISGHATLYWYQQILGQGPKLLIQFQNNGVVDDSQLPKDRFSAERLKGVDSTLKIQPAKLEDSAVYLCASSSMDRGLIDTQYFGPGTRLTVL.